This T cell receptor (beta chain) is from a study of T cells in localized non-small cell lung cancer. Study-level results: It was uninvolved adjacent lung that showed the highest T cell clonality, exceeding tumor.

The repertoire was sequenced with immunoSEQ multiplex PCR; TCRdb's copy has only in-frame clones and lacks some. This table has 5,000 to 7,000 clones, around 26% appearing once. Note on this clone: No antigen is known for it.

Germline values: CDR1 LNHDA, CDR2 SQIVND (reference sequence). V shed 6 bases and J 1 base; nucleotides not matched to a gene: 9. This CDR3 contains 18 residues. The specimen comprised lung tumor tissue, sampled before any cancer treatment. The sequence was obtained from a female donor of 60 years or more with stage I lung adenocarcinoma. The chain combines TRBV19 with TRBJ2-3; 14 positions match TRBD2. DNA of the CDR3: TGTGCCAGTAGATCCGGGACTAGCGGGAGTTGGGGCACAGATACGCAGTATTTT. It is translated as CASRSGTSGSWGTDTQYF.